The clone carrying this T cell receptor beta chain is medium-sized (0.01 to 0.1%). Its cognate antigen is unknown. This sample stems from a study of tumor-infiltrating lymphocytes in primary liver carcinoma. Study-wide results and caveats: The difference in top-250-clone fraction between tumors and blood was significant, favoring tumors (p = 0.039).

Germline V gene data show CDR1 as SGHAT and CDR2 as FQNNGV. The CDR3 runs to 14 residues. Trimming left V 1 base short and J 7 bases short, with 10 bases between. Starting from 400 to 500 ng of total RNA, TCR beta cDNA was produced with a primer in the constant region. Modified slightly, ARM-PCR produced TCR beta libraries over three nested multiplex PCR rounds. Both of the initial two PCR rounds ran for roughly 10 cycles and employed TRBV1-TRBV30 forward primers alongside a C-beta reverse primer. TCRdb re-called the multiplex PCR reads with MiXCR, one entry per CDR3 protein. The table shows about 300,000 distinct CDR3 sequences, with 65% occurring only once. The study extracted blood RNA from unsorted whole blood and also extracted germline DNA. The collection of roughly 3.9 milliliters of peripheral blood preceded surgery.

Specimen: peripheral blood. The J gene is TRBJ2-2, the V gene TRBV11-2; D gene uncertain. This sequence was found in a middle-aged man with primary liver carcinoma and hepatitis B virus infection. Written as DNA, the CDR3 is TGTGCCAGCAGCTTAGTACGCGTAGGCGGGGAGCTGTTTTTT. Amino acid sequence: CASSLVRVGGELFF.